A selection of T cell receptor beta chains follows, all from one sample in a study of STAT5B mutations in CD4+ large granular lymphocyte leukemia. Here immunoSEQ multiplex PCR was the method, and the copy in TCRdb shows in-frame clones only, minus some. The sample holds some 30,000 clones; 80% to 90% are singletons and the top ten take under 4.5%. The sequenced sample consisted of CD4+ T cells from blood buffy coats. Every receptor here comes from a human donor in good health. CDR3s include the opening cysteine and the closing phenylalanine or tryptophan. Each record gives: V gene, J gene, D gene, clone size, CDR3 length, CDR3 DNA, CDR3 protein. The D gene is left open where the match is weak. The listing skips clone size in some rows; elsewhere it reads once, few, many or a size class.

v_call: TRBV28
j_call: TRBJ2-2
d_call: TRBD2
clone_size: NA
cdr3_length: 15
cdr3_nt: TGTGCCAGCAGGCGGGGGGGCGCGGACACCGGGGAGCTGTTTTTT
cdr3_aa: CASRRGGADTGELFF

v_call: TRBV5-5
j_call: TRBJ2-3
d_call: TRBD2
clone_size: NA
cdr3_length: 16
cdr3_nt: TGTGCCAGCAGCTCACAGCTAGCGGGCTCCACAGATACGCAGTATTTT
cdr3_aa: CASSSQLAGSTDTQYF

v_call: TRBV7-8
j_call: TRBJ2-1
d_call: NA
clone_size: NA
cdr3_length: 17
cdr3_nt: TGTGCCAGCAGCCTTAGAAGGGCTGGCCTGGCATACAATGAGCAGTTCTTC
cdr3_aa: CASSLRRAGLAYNEQFF

v_call: TRBV7-8
j_call: TRBJ2-2
d_call: TRBD1
clone_size: NA
cdr3_length: 14
cdr3_nt: TGTGCCAGCAGCCCGGGACAGGGGGATCGGGAGCTGTTTTTT
cdr3_aa: CASSPGQGDRELFF

v_call: TRBV6-6
j_call: TRBJ1-3
d_call: NA
clone_size: NA
cdr3_length: 14
cdr3_nt: TGTGCCAGCAGTCAACAGGGATCTGGAAACACCATATATTTT
cdr3_aa: CASSQQGSGNTIYF

v_call: TRBV7-2
j_call: TRBJ2-5
d_call: NA
clone_size: NA
cdr3_length: 11
cdr3_nt: TGTGCCAGCAGCCACGGAGAGACCCAGTACTTC
cdr3_aa: CASSHGETQYF

v_call: TRBV7-2
j_call: TRBJ2-5
d_call: NA
clone_size: NA
cdr3_length: 13
cdr3_nt: TGTGCCAGCAGTACCGGACCCGGGGAGACCCAGTACTTC
cdr3_aa: CASSTGPGETQYF

v_call: TRBV2
j_call: TRBJ1-5
d_call: NA
clone_size: few
cdr3_length: 13
cdr3_nt: TGTGCCAGCAGTTTGACAGAGAATCAGCCCCAGCATTTT
cdr3_aa: CASSLTENQPQHF

v_call: TRBV10-3
j_call: TRBJ1-2
d_call: TRBD1
clone_size: few
cdr3_length: 14
cdr3_nt: TGTGCCATCAGTGGGGGGACAGGCAACTATGGCTACACCTTC
cdr3_aa: CAISGGTGNYGYTF

v_call: TRBV5-7
j_call: TRBJ1-2
d_call: NA
clone_size: few
cdr3_length: 12
cdr3_nt: TGTGCCAGCAGCTTGGGTAGAGAGGGCTACACCTTC
cdr3_aa: CASSLGREGYTF

v_call: TRBV28
j_call: TRBJ1-2
d_call: TRBD1
clone_size: once
cdr3_length: 15
cdr3_nt: TGTGCCAGCAGTCTTCCCACCGGACAGGGTGATGGCTACACCTTC
cdr3_aa: CASSLPTGQGDGYTF

v_call: TRBV10-3
j_call: TRBJ2-3
d_call: NA
clone_size: NA
cdr3_length: 11
cdr3_nt: TGTGCCATCAGTGATGGGGATACGCAGTATTTT
cdr3_aa: CAISDGDTQYF

v_call: TRBV7-9
j_call: TRBJ1-6
d_call: NA
clone_size: NA
cdr3_length: 15
cdr3_nt: TGTGCCAGCAGCTTAGATCAGGGGCGGAATTCACCCCTCCACTTT
cdr3_aa: CASSLDQGRNSPLHF

v_call: TRBV13
j_call: TRBJ2-2
d_call: TRBD2
clone_size: NA
cdr3_length: 18
cdr3_nt: TGTGCCAGCAGCTTAGAGGGGCTAGCGGAGCTGAACACCGGGGAGCTGTTTTTT
cdr3_aa: CASSLEGLAELNTGELFF

v_call: TRBV27
j_call: TRBJ2-5
d_call: NA
clone_size: NA
cdr3_length: 13
cdr3_nt: TGTGCCAGCAGTTCCACACGTAAAGAGACCCAGTACTTC
cdr3_aa: CASSSTRKETQYF

v_call: TRBV6-5
j_call: TRBJ2-1
d_call: NA
clone_size: NA
cdr3_length: 14
cdr3_nt: TGTGCCAGCAGTTACGATCGGGACTCACAAAGATGGATCTTC
cdr3_aa: CASSYDRDSQRWIF

v_call: TRBV4-1
j_call: TRBJ1-2
d_call: TRBD1
clone_size: few
cdr3_length: 15
cdr3_nt: TGCGCCAGCAGCCATGCCGGGACAGGGAACTATGGCTACACCTTC
cdr3_aa: CASSHAGTGNYGYTF

v_call: TRBV15
j_call: TRBJ1-1
d_call: TRBD1
clone_size: NA
cdr3_length: 16
cdr3_nt: TGTGCCACCAGCACAACCCAGGGGGAAAGTGTCACTGAAGCTTTCTTT
cdr3_aa: CATSTTQGESVTEAFF

v_call: TRBV7-2
j_call: TRBJ2-1
d_call: NA
clone_size: NA
cdr3_length: 13
cdr3_nt: TGTGCCAGCAAGAGCGGGCCTTACAATGAGCAGTTCTTC
cdr3_aa: CASKSGPYNEQFF

v_call: TRBV29-1
j_call: TRBJ2-1
d_call: TRBD2
clone_size: NA
cdr3_length: 13
cdr3_nt: TGCAGCGTTGGACTAGCGGCGCCCAATGAGCAGTTCTTC
cdr3_aa: CSVGLAAPNEQFF

v_call: TRBV7-9
j_call: TRBJ2-5
d_call: NA
clone_size: NA
cdr3_length: 11
cdr3_nt: TGTGCCAGCGGAAGGGGAGAGGGGCTCGACTTC
cdr3_aa: CASGRGEGLDF

v_call: TRBV4-3
j_call: TRBJ1-2
d_call: NA
clone_size: few
cdr3_length: 14
cdr3_nt: TGCGCCAGCAGCCTTGGATGGGGGGCTGGGGGCTACACCTTC
cdr3_aa: CASSLGWGAGGYTF

v_call: TRBV30
j_call: TRBJ2-3
d_call: NA
clone_size: few
cdr3_length: 13
cdr3_nt: TGTGCCTGGAGTGTACGAGGCGCAGATACGCAGTATTTT
cdr3_aa: CAWSVRGADTQYF

v_call: TRBV6-6
j_call: TRBJ1-5
d_call: NA
clone_size: NA
cdr3_length: 16
cdr3_nt: TGTGCCAGCAGTCAACCTCAAGGGATTGGGAGTCAGCCCCAGCATTTT
cdr3_aa: CASSQPQGIGSQPQHF

v_call: TRBV19
j_call: TRBJ2-7
d_call: TRBD1
clone_size: NA
cdr3_length: 17
cdr3_nt: TGTGCCAGTAGTACCCTAAAGACAGGGCAAAGCTCCTACGAGCAGTACTTC
cdr3_aa: CASSTLKTGQSSYEQYF

v_call: TRBV12-5
j_call: TRBJ2-2
d_call: NA
clone_size: NA
cdr3_length: 17
cdr3_nt: TGTGCTAGTGGTTTGGATCCAGGGGGGGCGAACACCGGGGAGCTGTTTTTT
cdr3_aa: CASGLDPGGANTGELFF

v_call: TRBV11-2
j_call: TRBJ2-1
d_call: NA
clone_size: NA
cdr3_length: 15
cdr3_nt: TGTGCCAGCAGCTTAACCGGGGGCGCAAACAATGAGCAGTTCTTC
cdr3_aa: CASSLTGGANNEQFF

v_call: TRBV10-3
j_call: TRBJ1-5
d_call: TRBD1
clone_size: NA
cdr3_length: 15
cdr3_nt: TGTGCCATCAGGGGACAGGGGGGGAGCAATCAGCCCCAGCATTTT
cdr3_aa: CAIRGQGGSNQPQHF

v_call: TRBV18
j_call: TRBJ2-6
d_call: NA
clone_size: NA
cdr3_length: 14
cdr3_nt: TGTGCCAGCTCACCAGAGTCTGGGGCCAACGTCCTGACTTTC
cdr3_aa: CASSPESGANVLTF

v_call: TRBV11-1
j_call: TRBJ1-2
d_call: NA
clone_size: NA
cdr3_length: 16
cdr3_nt: TGTGCCAGCAGCTCCGGCCCCGGACGGCTTCACTATGGCTACACCTTC
cdr3_aa: CASSSGPGRLHYGYTF

v_call: TRBV7-8
j_call: TRBJ2-1
d_call: TRBD2
clone_size: NA
cdr3_length: 15
cdr3_nt: TGTGCCAGCAGCCCGACTAGCGGACTACACAATGAGCAGTTCTTC
cdr3_aa: CASSPTSGLHNEQFF

v_call: TRBV18
j_call: TRBJ2-7
d_call: TRBD1
clone_size: once
cdr3_length: 12
cdr3_nt: TGTGCCAGCTCGCTGACAGGGCTTGAGCAGTACTTC
cdr3_aa: CASSLTGLEQYF

v_call: TRBV4-3
j_call: TRBJ1-2
d_call: TRBD1
clone_size: NA
cdr3_length: 16
cdr3_nt: TGCGCCAGCAGCCAACTTGGAAGACAGGGAGCCTATGGCTACACCTTC
cdr3_aa: CASSQLGRQGAYGYTF

v_call: TRBV5-1
j_call: TRBJ2-7
d_call: TRBD1
clone_size: few
cdr3_length: 14
cdr3_nt: TGCGCCAGCACCCGGGACAGGGCCTTTTCCGAGCAGTACTTC
cdr3_aa: CASTRDRAFSEQYF

v_call: TRBV28
j_call: TRBJ2-5
d_call: NA
clone_size: NA
cdr3_length: 13
cdr3_nt: TGTGCCAGCAGCCCCGGGGGTCAAGAGACCCAGTACTTC
cdr3_aa: CASSPGGQETQYF

v_call: TRBV7-2
j_call: TRBJ2-7
d_call: NA
clone_size: NA
cdr3_length: 12
cdr3_nt: TGTGCCAGCAGCGGCACGTCCTACGAGCAGTACTTC
cdr3_aa: CASSGTSYEQYF

v_call: TRBV19
j_call: TRBJ2-5
d_call: TRBD2
clone_size: NA
cdr3_length: 15
cdr3_nt: TGTGCCAGTAGTGACACAGCGGGAGTTTCAGAGACCCAGTACTTC
cdr3_aa: CASSDTAGVSETQYF

v_call: TRBV25-1
j_call: TRBJ2-5
d_call: TRBD2
clone_size: NA
cdr3_length: 18
cdr3_nt: TGTGCCAGCGAACCTAACCTTAGACTAGCGGGGAAACAAGAGACCCAGTACTTC
cdr3_aa: CASEPNLRLAGKQETQYF

v_call: TRBV10-3
j_call: TRBJ1-4
d_call: NA
clone_size: NA
cdr3_length: 14
cdr3_nt: TGTGCCATCAGTGACCGTACAACTAATGAAAAACTGTTTTTT
cdr3_aa: CAISDRTTNEKLFF

v_call: TRBV15
j_call: TRBJ2-7
d_call: TRBD2
clone_size: NA
cdr3_length: 20
cdr3_nt: TGTGCCACCAGCAGAGACCGGACTAGCTCCCGACTGACAAACTACTACGAGCAGTACTTC
cdr3_aa: CATSRDRTSSRLTNYYEQYF

v_call: TRBV5-1
j_call: TRBJ2-4
d_call: TRBD2
clone_size: NA
cdr3_length: 15
cdr3_nt: TGCGCCAGCAGCTTGGCCGATCTAGCGGAAAACATTCAGTACTTC
cdr3_aa: CASSLADLAENIQYF

v_call: TRBV7-2
j_call: TRBJ2-7
d_call: NA
clone_size: once
cdr3_length: 13
cdr3_nt: TGTGCCAGCAGCCCCAGACTCTACTACGAGCAGTACTTC
cdr3_aa: CASSPRLYYEQYF

v_call: TRBV27
j_call: TRBJ1-3
d_call: NA
clone_size: NA
cdr3_length: 14
cdr3_nt: TGTGCCAGCAGTTTGTCCCGGGTTTCACACACCATATATTTT
cdr3_aa: CASSLSRVSHTIYF

v_call: TRBV2
j_call: TRBJ2-1
d_call: NA
clone_size: NA
cdr3_length: 13
cdr3_nt: TGTGCCAGCAGTGGTCAGGGGAACAATGAGCAGTTCTTC
cdr3_aa: CASSGQGNNEQFF

v_call: TRBV27
j_call: TRBJ2-7
d_call: TRBD2
clone_size: few
cdr3_length: 14
cdr3_nt: TGTGCCAGCAGCGACTCTAGCGGTGCCTACGAGCAGTACTTC
cdr3_aa: CASSDSSGAYEQYF

v_call: TRBV4-3
j_call: TRBJ2-1
d_call: NA
clone_size: NA
cdr3_length: 15
cdr3_nt: TGCGCCAGCAGCCAAGATCGGACCGACTACAATGAGCAGTTCTTC
cdr3_aa: CASSQDRTDYNEQFF

v_call: TRBV30
j_call: TRBJ2-5
d_call: NA
clone_size: NA
cdr3_length: 13
cdr3_nt: TGTGCCTGGAGTGGAAGGGTCCAAGAGACCCAGTACTTC
cdr3_aa: CAWSGRVQETQYF

v_call: TRBV9
j_call: TRBJ1-2
d_call: NA
clone_size: NA
cdr3_length: 14
cdr3_nt: TGTGCCAGCAGCGTAGGGGGCGGTGACTATGGCTACACCTTC
cdr3_aa: CASSVGGGDYGYTF

v_call: TRBV15
j_call: TRBJ2-5
d_call: TRBD2
clone_size: once
cdr3_length: 14
cdr3_nt: TGTGCCACCAGCAGGAGCGGGAATTGGGAGACCCAGTACTTC
cdr3_aa: CATSRSGNWETQYF

v_call: TRBV5-1
j_call: TRBJ2-3
d_call: TRBD2
clone_size: NA
cdr3_length: 20
cdr3_nt: TGCGCCAGCAGCTTGGAAACGCTAACCGGGACTAGCGGGATAGTCTATACGCAGTATTTT
cdr3_aa: CASSLETLTGTSGIVYTQYF